This TCR beta chain was sequenced in a study of neurological immune-mediated disorders. Study-level findings and limits: Expanded clones shared no identical CDR3 amino acid sequences across subjects, which suggested private TCR-beta repertoires in all groups.

TCRdb passed the 5' RACE reads through MiXCR, listing each CDR3 protein once. This table has 130,000 or so distinct CDR3 sequences, roughly 3.2% appearing once. This clonotype has at least ten counts. What it recognizes is unknown. CDR3 length: 18 amino acids. With V trimmed by 0 bases and J by 4 bases, 9 bases remained unmatched. Germline V gene lookup returns CDR1 SGHAT and CDR2 FQNNGV. Sequenced: PBMCs. This receptor was obtained from a woman aged 25 to 39 with multiple sclerosis. V gene TRBV11-2 combines with J gene TRBJ2-1, with 10 nucleotides matching TRBD2. This CDR3 is CASSLDRTAGGLYNEQFF. CDR3 nucleotide sequence: TGTGCCAGCAGCTTAGATCGGACAGCGGGGGGGCTTTACAATGAGCAGTTCTTC. The entire variable domain, with the rest obtained from reference TRBV11-2 and TRBJ2-1, is as follows: EAGVAQSPRYKIIEKRQSVAFWCNPISGHATLYWYQQILGQGPKLLIQFQNNGVVDDSQLPKDRFSAERLKGVDSTLKIQPAKLEDSAVYLCASSLDRTAGGLYNEQFFGPGTRLTVL.